One sample yielded the 10 T cell receptor beta chains listed below, sequenced in a study of CXCR3-negative and CXCR3-positive naive CD8 T cells. The authors made the TRB cDNA libraries by 5' RACE using UMI labels. TCRdb reprocessed the 5' RACE reads and keeps a single row for each CDR3 protein, giving no DNA. The sample table sets out fewer than 80,000 distinct CDR3 sequences. Sequencing used naive CXCR3- CD8+ T cells from blood. Described subset: CD45RO-CCR7+CD27+CD95- naive CD8+ T cells lacking CXCR3 (TNR3-). Receptors were obtained from a human donor in good health. Some clones in this sample may be carry-over from other donors' samples.

The rearrangement joins TRBV5-1 to TRBJ2-7; TCRdb reports TRBD1, a call that lacks DNA to check it against. This CDR3 is 15 amino acids long. Germline CDR1 is SGHRS and CDR2 is YFSETQ. The CDR3 spells CASSLWYSGANEQYF.

V usage is TRBV7-9 and J usage is TRBJ1-4; there is no DNA to check the TCRdb D call of TRBD1. In germline, CDR1 is SEHNR, CDR2 FQNEAQ (reference sequence). The CDR3 length is 15 residues. CDR3: CASSRGNRGHEKLFF. Using reference TRBV7-9 and TRBJ1-4 for the parts outside the CDR3, the full variable domain is DTGVSQNPRHKITKRGQNVTFRCDPISEHNRLYWYRQTLGQGPEFLTYFQNEAQLEKSRLLSDRFSAERPKGSFSTLEIQRTEQGDSAMYLCASSRGNRGHEKLFFGSGTQLSVL.

The V and J genes are TRBV12-3 or TRBV12-4 and TRBJ2-3; TCRdb selects TRBD2, and the lack of DNA leaves this call unchecked. This CDR3 is 16 amino acids long. This CDR3 is CASSPDPSGGTDTQYF.

The chain employs TRBV4-1 and TRBJ2-2; TCRdb's D call of TRBD2 is untestable without DNA. The germline V gene has CDR1 MGHRA and CDR2 YSYEKL. CDR3 size: 14 residues. Here the CDR3 reads CASSYREGTGELFF.

The chain employs TRBV12-3 or TRBV12-4 and TRBJ1-5; TCRdb gives TRBD1 as the D gene, but with no DNA this cannot be confirmed. The length of the CDR3 is 15 residues. The CDR3 protein is CASSLGDRGAQPQHF.

The CDR3 sequence: CASSLPPGQIQNIQYF. The chain joins TRBV7-2 to TRBJ2-4; there is no DNA to check the TCRdb D call of TRBD1. CDR3 length equals 16 residues. The germline V gene encodes CDR1 SGHTA and CDR2 FQGNSA. Supplemented by reference TRBV7-2 and TRBJ2-4, the full variable domain reads GAGVSQSPSNKVTEKGKDVELRCDPISGHTALYWYRQSLGQGLEFLIYFQGNSAPDKSGLPSDRFSAERTGGSVSTLTIQRTQQEDSAVYLCASSLPPGQIQNIQYFGAGTRLSVL.

This chain connects TRBV28 to TRBJ2-7; TCRdb's D gene call, TRBD1, goes unchecked for lack of DNA. The germline V gene encodes CDR1 MDHEN and CDR2 SYDVKM. There are 15 residues in the CDR3. The CDR3 region is CASSPPSGRTYEQYF. The whole variable domain, remainder taken from reference TRBV28 and TRBJ2-7, is DVKVTQSSRYLVKRTGEKVFLECVQDMDHENMFWYRQDPGLGLRLIYFSYDVKMKEKGDIPEGYSVSREKKERFSLILESASTNQTSMYLCASSPPSGRTYEQYFGPGTRLTVT.

CDR3 sequence: CASSLRAGGSLGTGELFF. The chain couples TRBV11-2 to TRBJ2-2; lacking DNA, the TRBD1 call made by TCRdb goes unchecked. The CDR3 is made up of 18 amino acids. Germline values: CDR1 SGHAT, CDR2 FQNNGV.

This sequence joins TRBV5-1 and TRBJ2-7; as DNA is missing, the TRBD1 call by TCRdb cannot be tested. Germline values: CDR1 SGHRS, CDR2 YFSETQ. The CDR3 consists of 14 residues. The CDR3: CASSGGQGPDEQYF.

The chain has TRBV14 and TRBJ2-1; TCRdb lists TRBD2, though no DNA is available to test this call. The CDR3 consists of 18 residues. Germline-derived CDR1 and CDR2 are SGHDN and FVKESK. The CDR3 is CASSQGTGTSGIYNEQFF.